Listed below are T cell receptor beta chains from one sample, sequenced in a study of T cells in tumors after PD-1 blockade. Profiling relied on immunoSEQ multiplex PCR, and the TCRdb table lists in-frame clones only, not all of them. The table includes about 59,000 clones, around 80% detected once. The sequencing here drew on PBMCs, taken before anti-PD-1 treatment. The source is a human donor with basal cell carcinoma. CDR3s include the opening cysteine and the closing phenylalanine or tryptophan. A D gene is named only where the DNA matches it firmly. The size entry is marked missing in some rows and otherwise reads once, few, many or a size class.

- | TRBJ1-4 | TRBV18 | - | CASSPRIGGETNEKLFF | TGTGCCAGCTCACCGCGGATAGGGGGGGAAACTAATGAAAAACTGTTTTTT
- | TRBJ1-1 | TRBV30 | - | CAWTGVGGNTEAFF | TGTGCCTGGACAGGGGTAGGGGGGAACACTGAAGCTTTCTTT
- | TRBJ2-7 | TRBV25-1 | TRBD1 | CASSAPGTGGHEQYF | TGTGCCAGCAGTGCGCCCGGGACAGGGGGGCACGAGCAGTACTTC
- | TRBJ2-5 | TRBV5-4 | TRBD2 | CASSPGTSGGRYQETQYF | TGTGCCAGCAGCCCCGGGACTAGCGGGGGGCGATACCAAGAGACCCAGTACTTC
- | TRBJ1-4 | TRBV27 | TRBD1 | CASSRGRLGQGDEKLFF | TGTGCCAGCAGTCGGGGGCGTCTGGGACAGGGAGATGAAAAACTGTTTTTT
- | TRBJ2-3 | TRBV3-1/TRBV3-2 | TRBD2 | CASSQTLLASDTQYF | TGTGCCAGCAGCCAAACACTACTAGCGTCGGATACGCAGTATTTT
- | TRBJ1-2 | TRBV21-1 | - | CASSKASRLVGYTF | TGTGCCAGCAGCAAAGCTTCCCGGCTGGTCGGCTACACCTTC
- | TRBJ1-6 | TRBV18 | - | CASSPLRDNSPLHF | TGTGCCAGCTCACCACTCAGGGATAATTCACCCCTCCACTTT
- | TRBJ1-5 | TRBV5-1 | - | CASRGAVGQPQHF | TGCGCCAGCAGGGGGGCGGTAGGACAGCCCCAGCATTTT
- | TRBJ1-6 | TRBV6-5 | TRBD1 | CASSFLQGRNSPLHF | TGTGCCAGCAGTTTCTTACAGGGGAGGAATTCACCCCTCCACTTT
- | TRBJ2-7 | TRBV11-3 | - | CASRRISTDYEQYF | TGTGCCAGCAGACGGATCTCGACTGACTACGAGCAGTACTTC
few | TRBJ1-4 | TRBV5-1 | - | CASSPGSGGNEKLFF | TGCGCCAGCAGCCCTGGTTCAGGAGGAAATGAAAAACTGTTTTTT
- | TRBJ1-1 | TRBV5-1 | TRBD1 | CASSLQGMNTEAFF | TGCGCCAGCAGCTTACAGGGGATGAACACTGAAGCTTTCTTT
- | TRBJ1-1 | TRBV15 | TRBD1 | CATSPRTGWSEAFF | TGTGCCACCAGCCCAAGGACAGGTTGGTCTGAAGCTTTCTTT
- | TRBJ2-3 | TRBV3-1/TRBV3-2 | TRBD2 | CASSQTGLNTDTQYF | TGTGCCAGCAGCCAAACGGGACTAAACACAGATACGCAGTATTTT
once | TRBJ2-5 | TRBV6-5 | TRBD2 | CASSYSRSGGSETQYF | TGTGCCAGCAGTTACTCCCGCAGCGGGGGTTCGGAGACCCAGTACTTC
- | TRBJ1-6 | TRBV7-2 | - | CASSYDRLNSPPHF | TGTGCCAGCAGCTACGACAGGTTGAATTCACCCCCCCACTTT
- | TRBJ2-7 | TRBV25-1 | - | CASSGAGTLSYEQYF | TGTGCCAGCAGTGGAGCCGGGACACTCTCCTACGAGCAGTACTTC
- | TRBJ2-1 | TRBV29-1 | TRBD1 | CSVEGDRGDNNEQFF | TGCAGCGTCGAGGGGGACAGGGGGGATAACAATGAGCAGTTCTTC